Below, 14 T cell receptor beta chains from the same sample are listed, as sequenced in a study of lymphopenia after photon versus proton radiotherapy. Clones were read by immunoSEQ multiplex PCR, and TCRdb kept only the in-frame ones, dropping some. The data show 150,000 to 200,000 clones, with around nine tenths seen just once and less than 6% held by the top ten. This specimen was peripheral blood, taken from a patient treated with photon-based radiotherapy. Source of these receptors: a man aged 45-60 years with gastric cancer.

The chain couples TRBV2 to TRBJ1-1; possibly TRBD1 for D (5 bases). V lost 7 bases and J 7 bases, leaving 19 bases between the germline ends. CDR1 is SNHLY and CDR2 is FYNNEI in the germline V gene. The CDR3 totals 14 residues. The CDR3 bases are TGTGCCAGCAAGGAACAGACCGCCGGGGGTGAAGCTTTCTTT. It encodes CASKEQTAGGEAFF.

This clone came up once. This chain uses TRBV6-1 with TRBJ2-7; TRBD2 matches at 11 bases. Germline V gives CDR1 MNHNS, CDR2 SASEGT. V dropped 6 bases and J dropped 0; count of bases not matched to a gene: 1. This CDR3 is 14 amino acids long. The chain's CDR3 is CASRGTSGSYEQYF. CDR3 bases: TGTGCCAGCAGAGGGACTAGCGGCTCCTACGAGCAGTACTTC.

The CDR3 is CASSLRLYPGFSGNTIYF. In DNA, the CDR3 is TGTGCCAGCAGCTTAAGGCTTTATCCAGGGTTCTCTGGAAACACCATATATTTT. V usage is TRBV7-8 and J usage is TRBJ1-3, with D possibly matching TRBD1 (5 bases). Germline CDR1 SGHVS, CDR2 FQNEAQ. This CDR3 has 18 amino acids. Trimming shortened V by 2 bases and J by 0 bases, and 17 bases separated the two germline ends.

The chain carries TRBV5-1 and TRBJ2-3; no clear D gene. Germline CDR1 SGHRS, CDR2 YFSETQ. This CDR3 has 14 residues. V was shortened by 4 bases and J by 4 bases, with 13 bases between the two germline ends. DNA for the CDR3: TGCGCCAGCAGCGTACCCACTCCAGCAGATACGCAGTATTTT. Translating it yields CASSVPTPADTQYF.

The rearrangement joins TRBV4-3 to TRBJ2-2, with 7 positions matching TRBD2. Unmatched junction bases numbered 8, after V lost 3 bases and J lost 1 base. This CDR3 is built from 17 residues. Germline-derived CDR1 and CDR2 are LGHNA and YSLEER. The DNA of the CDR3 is TGCGCCAGCAGCCAGGATCCGGGCGGGAGGAACACCGGGGAGCTGTTTTTT. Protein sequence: CASSQDPGGRNTGELFF.

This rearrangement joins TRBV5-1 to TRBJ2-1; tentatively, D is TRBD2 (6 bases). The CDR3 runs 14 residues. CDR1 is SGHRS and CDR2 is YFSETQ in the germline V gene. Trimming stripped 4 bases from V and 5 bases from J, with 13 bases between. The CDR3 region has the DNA TGCGCCAGCAGCCCAGAGGCGGGACACAATGAGCAGTTCTTC. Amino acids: CASSPEAGHNEQFF.

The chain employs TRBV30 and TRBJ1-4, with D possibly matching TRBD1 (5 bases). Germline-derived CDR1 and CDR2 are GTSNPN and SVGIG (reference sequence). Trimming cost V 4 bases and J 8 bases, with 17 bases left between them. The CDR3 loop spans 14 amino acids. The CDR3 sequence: CAWTRDANREKLFF. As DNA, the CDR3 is TGTGCCTGGACCCGGGACGCCAATAGGGAAAAACTGTTTTTT.

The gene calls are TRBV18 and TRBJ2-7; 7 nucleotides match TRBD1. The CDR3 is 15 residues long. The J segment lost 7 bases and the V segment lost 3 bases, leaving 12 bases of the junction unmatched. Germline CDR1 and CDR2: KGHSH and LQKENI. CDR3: CASSPETGSSLEQYF. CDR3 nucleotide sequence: TGTGCCAGCTCACCGGAGACAGGGTCCTCCTTGGAGCAGTACTTC.

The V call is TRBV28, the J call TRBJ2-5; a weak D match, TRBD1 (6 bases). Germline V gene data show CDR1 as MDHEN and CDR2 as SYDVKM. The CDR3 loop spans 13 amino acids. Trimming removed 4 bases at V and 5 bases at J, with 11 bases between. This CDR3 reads CASSSRGEETQYF. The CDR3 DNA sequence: TGTGCCAGCAGTTCCAGGGGTGAGGAGACCCAGTACTTC.

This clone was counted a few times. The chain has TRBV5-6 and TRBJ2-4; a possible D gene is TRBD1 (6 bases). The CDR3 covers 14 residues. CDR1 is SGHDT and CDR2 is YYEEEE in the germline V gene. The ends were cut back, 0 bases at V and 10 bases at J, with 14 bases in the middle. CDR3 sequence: CASSLDRADWIQYF. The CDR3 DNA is TGTGCCAGCAGCTTGGACAGGGCTGATTGGATTCAGTACTTC. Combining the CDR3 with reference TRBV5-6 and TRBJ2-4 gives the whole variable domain DAGVTQSPTHLIKTRGQQVTLRCSPKSGHDTVSWYQQALGQGPQFIFQYYEEEERQRGNFPDRFSGHQFPNYSSELNVNALLLGDSALYLCASSLDRADWIQYFGAGTRLSVL.

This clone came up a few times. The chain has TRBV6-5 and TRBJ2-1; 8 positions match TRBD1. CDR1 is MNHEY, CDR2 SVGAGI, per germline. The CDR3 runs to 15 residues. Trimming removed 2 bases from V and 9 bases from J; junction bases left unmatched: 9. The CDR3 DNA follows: TGTGCCAGCAGTTACGCGAGACAGGGGTTTCGTGAGCAGTTCTTC. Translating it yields CASSYARQGFREQFF.

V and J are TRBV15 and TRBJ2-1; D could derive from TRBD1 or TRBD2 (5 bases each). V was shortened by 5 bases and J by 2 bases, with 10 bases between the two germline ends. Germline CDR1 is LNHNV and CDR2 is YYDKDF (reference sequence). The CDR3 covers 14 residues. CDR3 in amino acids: CATSGEGPYNEQFF. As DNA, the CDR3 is TGTGCCACCAGCGGCGAGGGACCCTACAATGAGCAGTTCTTC.

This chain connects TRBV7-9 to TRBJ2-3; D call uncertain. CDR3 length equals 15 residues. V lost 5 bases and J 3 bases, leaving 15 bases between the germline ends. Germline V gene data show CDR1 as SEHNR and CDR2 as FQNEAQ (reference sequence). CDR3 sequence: CASSPKGRITDTQYF. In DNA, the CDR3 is TGTGCCAGCAGCCCCAAAGGACGGATAACAGATACGCAGTATTTT.

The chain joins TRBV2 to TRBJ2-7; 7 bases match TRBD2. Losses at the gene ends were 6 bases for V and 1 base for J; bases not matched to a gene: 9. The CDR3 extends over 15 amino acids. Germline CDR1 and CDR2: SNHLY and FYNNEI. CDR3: CASRGGSSVSYEQYF. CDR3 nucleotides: TGTGCCAGCAGGGGCGGGAGTTCGGTTTCCTACGAGCAGTACTTC.